This TCR beta chain was documented in a study of identical twins. Each cDNA held unique molecular identifiers, and template switching gave it a universal primer site. TCRdb independently ran MiXCR on the 5' RACE reads; one entry per CDR3 protein. The sample records roughly 750,000 distinct CDR3 sequences, 21% being singletons. These data also featured in a second study, about T cells expressing NK-cell markers.

Sequenced material: PBMCs. The source of this sequence is a woman aged 18-29 years in good health.

The CDR3 here is CASTWTGQETQYF. DNA for the CDR3: TGCGCCAGCACGTGGACAGGGCAAGAGACCCAGTACTTC. The V call is TRBV5-1, the J call TRBJ2-5; 8 nucleotides agree with TRBD1. Germline V gene sequence: CDR1 SGHRS, CDR2 YFSETQ. J was trimmed by 2 bases and V by 6 bases; bases with no gene match: 3. The CDR3 runs 13 residues.